The 26 T cell receptor beta chains below all came from one sample that was sequenced in a study of cytomegalovirus exposure and HLA in healthy donors (dated by TCRdb to the late 2010s). The library was produced with the immunoSEQ multiplex PCR assay. TCRdb mirrors the immuneACCESS table, restricted to in-frame sequences. Some clones are absent from its copies; in checked studies, under half trace to an unresolved V gene, and the reason for the others is unknown. The sample table lists 150,000 to 200,000 clones, 75% to 90% of them with a count of one. The biggest ten clones account for approximately 2.2% of the sample. The sequenced sample consisted of PBMCs. The receptor set was obtained from a woman younger than 35 in good health and CMV-seronegative.

The genes are TRBV7-6 and TRBJ2-1, with a tentative D call TRBD2 (5 bases). Trimming shortened V by 5 bases and J by 6 bases, and 23 bases separated the two germline ends. The length of the CDR3 is 17 residues. The germline gives CDR1 SGHVS, CDR2 FNYEAQ. The CDR3 reads CASSLSPLPLASNEQFF. The CDR3 bases are TGTGCCAGCAGCCTAAGCCCACTACCTCTAGCATCCAATGAGCAGTTCTTC. Supplemented by reference TRBV7-6 and TRBJ2-1, the full variable domain reads GAGVSQSPRYKVTKRGQDVALRCDPISGHVSLYWYRQALGQGPEFLTYFNYEAQQDKSGLPNDRFSAERPEGSISTLTIQRTEQRDSAMYRCASSLSPLPLASNEQFFGPGTRLTVL.

The chain employs TRBV6-1 and TRBJ2-3; D possibly corresponds to TRBD1 (6 bases). CDR3 length: 18 residues. The germline gives CDR1 MNHNS, CDR2 SASEGT. Trimming shortened V by 0 bases and J by 0 bases, and 16 bases separated the two germline ends. CDR3 residues: CASSEARTASTSTDTQYF. For the CDR3, the DNA is TGTGCCAGCAGTGAAGCAAGGACAGCTTCTACTAGCACAGATACGCAGTATTTT.

V is TRBV7-9 and J is TRBJ2-7, with 9 bases lining up with TRBD1. Germline trimming cut 6 bases from V and 1 base from J; bases unmatched to any gene: 13. The CDR3 spans 17 residues. Germline CDR1 reads SEHNR; CDR2 reads FQNEAQ (reference sequence). In DNA form, the CDR3 reads TGTGCCAGCAGTTCCGGGACAGGGACGTATCCTTCCTACGAGCAGTACTTC. It yields the protein CASSSGTGTYPSYEQYF.

This clone has only a few counts. The chain uses TRBV6-1 and TRBJ1-1, with TRBD1 matching over 9 bases. V trimming: 6 bases; J trimming: 2 bases; junction bases outside the gene matches: 7. CDR1 and CDR2 from the germline V gene are MNHNS and SASEGT. The CDR3 totals 15 residues. The CDR3 DNA is TGTGCCAGCAGCGATTTGGACAGGGGTAACACTGAAGCTTTCTTT. Translation gives CASSDLDRGNTEAFF.

The chain recombines TRBV6-6 with TRBJ1-1; TRBD1 agrees at 7 bases. From germline, CDR1 is MNHNY and CDR2 SVGAGI (reference sequence). This CDR3 is 15 amino acids long. Germline trimming cut 5 bases from V and 3 bases from J; bases unmatched to any gene: 9. The CDR3 coding sequence is TGTGCCAGCAGTCCCCTGTCCGACAGGGACACTGAAGCTTTCTTT. Translating gives CASSPLSDRDTEAFF.

V gene TRBV15 combines with J gene TRBJ1-1; a weak D match, TRBD1 (5 bases). Germline lookup yields CDR1 LNHNV and CDR2 YYDKDF (reference sequence). This CDR3 has 14 amino acids. The V end lost 0 bases, the J end lost 2 bases, and 7 bases lay between the germline ends. The CDR3 reads CATSREGDNTEAFF. Written as DNA, the CDR3 is TGTGCCACCAGCAGAGAAGGGGATAACACTGAAGCTTTCTTT.

The J gene is TRBJ1-2, the V gene TRBV9; D ambiguous. This CDR3 is 13 amino acids long. Germline V gives CDR1 SGDLS, CDR2 YYNGEE. The germline V and J ends were trimmed by 4 bases and 3 bases, with 10 bases remaining between them. The CDR3 reads CASSHHGDYGYTF. The CDR3 DNA reads as TGTGCCAGCAGCCATCACGGAGACTATGGCTACACCTTC.

V gene TRBV27 combines with J gene TRBJ2-6, with D tentatively TRBD2 (6 bases). There are 16 residues in the CDR3. In germline, CDR1 is MNHEY, CDR2 SMNVEV (reference sequence). Trimming took off 4 bases at V and 0 bases at J, with 10 bases between the two ends. In DNA, the CDR3 is TGTGCCAGCAGTTACGGGGGATTCTCTGGGGCCAACGTCCTGACTTTC. Translation: CASSYGGFSGANVLTF.

The gene calls are TRBV7-8 and TRBJ1-3, with a weak D call TRBD1 (6 bases). There are 15 residues in the CDR3. Germline V gene sequence: CDR1 SGHVS, CDR2 FQNEAQ. V lost 5 bases, J lost 4 bases, and 15 bases lay in between. The CDR3 region is CASSVTGSPGNTIYF. The DNA of the CDR3 is TGTGCCAGCAGCGTTACAGGGTCGCCAGGAAACACCATATATTTT. The whole variable domain, remainder taken from reference TRBV7-8 and TRBJ1-3, is GAGVSQSPRYKVAKRGQDVALRCDPISGHVSLFWYQQALGQGPEFLTYFQNEAQLDKSGLPSDRFFAERPEGSVSTLKIQRTQQEDSAVYLCASSVTGSPGNTIYFGEGSWLTVV.

The sample holds one count of this clone. The chain has TRBV19 and TRBJ1-5; unclear D gene. Germline V gene sequence: CDR1 LNHDA, CDR2 SQIVND (reference sequence). The CDR3 contains 16 residues. Trimming took 7 bases from V and 5 from J, leaving 21 bases between them. CDR3 sequence reads: CASNRVSRKGDQPQHF. The CDR3, as DNA: TGTGCCAGTAATAGGGTCTCCAGGAAGGGAGATCAGCCCCAGCATTTT.

This chain joins TRBV4-2 and TRBJ2-4; 12 bases align to TRBD2. Trimming cost V 0 bases and J 11 bases; bases outside gene matches: 11. The CDR3 contains 17 residues. Germline CDR1 LGHNA, CDR2 YNFKEQ. CDR3 DNA sequence: TGTGCCAGCAGCCAAGATCCTGGCTGGCTAGCGGGGGGGCTTCAGTACTTC. Protein sequence: CASSQDPGWLAGGLQYF.

The rearrangement links TRBV23-1 to TRBJ1-5; 9 bases agree with TRBD1. TRBV23-1 is given ORF status, its function remaining uncertain. This CDR3 is 18 amino acids long. Unmatched junction bases numbered 8, after V lost 1 base and J lost 1 base. The CDR3 spells CASSQWDREEGSNQPQHF. The CDR3 bases are TGCGCCAGCAGTCAATGGGACAGGGAGGAAGGGAGCAATCAGCCCCAGCATTTT.

This clone was recorded once. The chain is built from TRBV6-5 and TRBJ2-7; 9 bases are a match to TRBD1. V gave up 6 bases and J gave up 3 bases; unmatched junction bases: 9. Germline loops: CDR1 MNHEY, CDR2 SVGAGI. This CDR3 comprises 15 residues. CDR3 sequence (DNA): TGTGCCAGCAGGCAGACCGGGACAGGGCTCTACGAGCAGTACTTC. Its translation: CASRQTGTGLYEQYF.

The V call is TRBV5-1, the J call TRBJ1-4, with D perhaps matching TRBD1 (6 bases). CDR3 size: 14 residues. The V gene lost 0 bases and the J gene lost 6 bases, with 9 bases spanning the gap. The V gene's germline CDR1 is SGHRS and CDR2 YFSETQ. The CDR3 nucleotides read TGCGCCAGCAGCTTGGTTCGGACAGATGAAAAACTGTTTTTT. Translation gives CASSLVRTDEKLFF.

This chain joins TRBV2 and TRBJ1-5; D is perhaps TRBD1 (5 bases). The CDR3 contains 17 residues. Germline V gives CDR1 SNHLY, CDR2 FYNNEI. V shed 4 bases and J shed 3 bases, with 19 bases lying between them. The CDR3 loop is CASSVKGGERVNQPQHF. CDR3 nucleotide sequence: TGTGCCAGCAGTGTGAAGGGAGGGGAACGGGTCAATCAGCCCCAGCATTTT.

The chain is built from TRBV27 and TRBJ1-5, with TRBD1 matching over 7 bases. Trimming cost V 6 bases and J 2 bases; bases outside gene matches: 4. CDR1 is MNHEY, CDR2 SMNVEV, per germline (reference sequence). The CDR3 sequence is 14 residues long. CDR3 in amino acids: CASSPGTGNQPQHF. In DNA form, the CDR3 reads TGTGCCAGCAGCCCCGGGACAGGCAATCAGCCCCAGCATTTT.

The chain links TRBV15 to TRBJ1-6; D remains unclear. Trimming took off 0 bases at V and 11 bases at J, with 17 bases between the two ends. The CDR3 totals 16 residues. The V gene's germline CDR1 is LNHNV and CDR2 YYDKDF (reference sequence). CDR3 in amino acids: CATSRDFGSPRPPLHF. The DNA of the CDR3 is TGTGCCACCAGCAGAGATTTCGGCAGCCCCAGGCCACCCCTCCACTTT.

This chain uses TRBV7-8 with TRBJ1-3, with a tentative D call TRBD1 (5 bases). Germline loops: CDR1 SGHVS, CDR2 FQNEAQ. V lost 5 bases, J lost 6 bases, and 20 bases lay in between. The CDR3 consists of 16 residues. This CDR3 is CASSLTIAGRENTIYF. In nucleotides, the CDR3 is TGTGCCAGCAGCCTTACGATCGCGGGGCGTGAAAACACCATATATTTT.

CDR3 amino acids: CASSEAQAGNTIYF. CDR3 coding DNA: TGTGCCAGCAGTGAAGCGCAGGCTGGAAACACCATATATTTT. This sequence joins TRBV2 and TRBJ1-3; D gene uncertain. The CDR3 runs to 14 residues. CDR1 is SNHLY, CDR2 FYNNEI, per germline. V was pared by 0 bases and J by 2 bases, with 5 bases between.

The chain recombines TRBV29-1 with TRBJ2-7; a weak D match, TRBD1 (5 bases). The CDR3 runs to 13 residues. Germline CDR1 reads SQVTM; CDR2 reads ANQGSEA. With 3 bases removed from V and 5 bases from J, the gap between germline ends came to 14 bases. The CDR3 nucleotides read TGCAGCGTTGACTGGGGCCGAGACGACGAGCAGTACTTC. It codes for CSVDWGRDDEQYF.

A single count supports this clone. V is TRBV5-1 and J is TRBJ1-1, with 9 bases fitting TRBD1. J gave up 1 base and V 3 bases, and 10 bases lay outside the gene matches. Germline CDR1 reads SGHRS; CDR2 reads YFSETQ. This CDR3 contains 17 residues. CDR3 residues: CASSSPDRDRENTEAFF. CDR3 nucleotide sequence: TGCGCCAGCAGCTCGCCAGACCGGGACAGGGAGAACACTGAAGCTTTCTTT.

The chain carries TRBV18 and TRBJ2-7; D gene uncertain. Trimming removed 3 bases from V and 0 bases from J, with 12 bases in between. The CDR3 is made up of 15 amino acids. Germline-derived CDR1 and CDR2 are KGHSH and LQKENI. The CDR3 sequence is CASSPLEMPSYEQYF. CDR3 DNA: TGTGCCAGCTCACCTTTGGAGATGCCCTCCTACGAGCAGTACTTC.

The chain couples TRBV27 to TRBJ2-1, with 9 bases that match TRBD1. Looked up from germline, CDR1 is MNHEY and CDR2 is SMNVEV (reference sequence). The CDR3 contains 15 residues. After removal of 7 bases from V and 7 bases from J, the junction contained 11 bases not matched to a gene. This CDR3 reads CASTDFNRGLNEQFF. DNA of the CDR3: TGTGCCAGCACCGATTTTAACAGGGGGCTAAATGAGCAGTTCTTC.

This chain joins TRBV19 and TRBJ2-7; 7 bases fit TRBD1. CDR1 and CDR2 from the germline V gene are LNHDA and SQIVND (reference sequence). The CDR3 totals 12 residues. V lost 6 bases, J lost 5 bases, and 4 bases stayed unmatched. CDR3 coding DNA: TGTGCCAGTAGCTCTACAGGGGACGAGCAGTACTTC. It yields the protein CASSSTGDEQYF. Full variable domain (missing parts from reference TRBV19 and TRBJ2-7): DGGITQSPKYLFRKEGQNVTLSCEQNLNHDAMYWYRQDPGQGLRLIYYSQIVNDFQKGDIAEGYSVSREKKESFPLTVTSAQKNPTAFYLCASSSTGDEQYFGPGTRLTVT.

The rearrangement joins TRBV2 to TRBJ2-2, with D uncertain. The CDR3 contains 14 residues. The V end was cut by 1 base, the J end by 2 bases, with 5 bases between. The V gene's germline CDR1 is SNHLY and CDR2 FYNNEI. The CDR3 is CASSEVINTGELFF. In DNA, the CDR3 is TGTGCCAGCAGTGAAGTAATAAACACCGGGGAGCTGTTTTTT.

The CDR3 spells CASSLDTYNEQFF. CDR3 in DNA: TGTGCCAGCAGTTTGGACACTTACAATGAGCAGTTCTTC. The chain carries TRBV27 and TRBJ2-1; D perhaps matches TRBD1 (5 bases). This CDR3 is 13 amino acids long. Germline V gives CDR1 MNHEY, CDR2 SMNVEV (reference sequence). V lost 3 bases and J lost 4, with 7 bases in between.